The 25 T cell receptor beta chains below were found in one sample sequenced in a study of T cells in Graves' hyperthyroidism and ophthalmopathy. RNA transcripts were the template for amplifying TCR beta CDR3 regions. HTBI primers drove first-round RT-PCR of the TCR CDR3. TCRdb ran MiXCR on the multiplex PCR reads and lists one entry per CDR3 protein. This table has 300,000 to 450,000 distinct CDR3 sequences, approximately 15% appearing once. Material for sequencing was blood. All receptors derive from a young woman with Graves' hyperthyroidism that later progressed to Graves' ophthalmopathy.

This clonotype was recorded many times. The chain combines TRBV12-3 or TRBV12-4 with TRBJ1-2; D not resolved. V lost 3 bases, J lost 6 bases, and 11 bases lay in between. The CDR3 sequence is 13 residues long. The CDR3 DNA sequence: TGTGCCAGCAGTTTGACTGGGCCCCATGGCTACACCTTC. It is translated as CASSLTGPHGYTF.

This clonotype was counted at least ten times. V gene TRBV6-1 combines with J gene TRBJ2-5, with TRBD2 matching 8 bases. Germline CDR1 MNHNS, CDR2 SASEGT. Germline trimming cut 1 base from V and 4 bases from J; bases unmatched to any gene: 5. There are 15 residues in the CDR3. CDR3 in amino acids: CASSEEAGGPETQYF. DNA for the CDR3: TGTGCCAGCAGTGAAGAGGCGGGAGGCCCAGAGACCCAGTACTTC.

This clonotype was seen repeatedly, ten times or more. This chain connects TRBV2 to TRBJ1-2; D is perhaps TRBD1 (5 bases). This CDR3 comprises 15 residues. The V gene lost 8 bases and the J gene lost 4 bases, with 20 bases spanning the gap. Per germline, CDR1 SNHLY and CDR2 FYNNEI. The CDR3 reads CASQHGTREPYGYTF. DNA for the CDR3: TGTGCCAGCCAACACGGGACCAGGGAGCCCTATGGCTACACCTTC.

The sample holds many counts of this clonotype. This chain uses TRBV28 with TRBJ2-3, with 7 bases matching TRBD2. CDR1 and CDR2 (germline): MDHEN, SYDVKM. V lost 5 bases and J lost 3; bases outside the gene matches: 8. The CDR3 covers 15 residues. The CDR3 loop reads CASSGAGSRTDTQYF. The CDR3 DNA reads TGTGCCAGCAGTGGAGCGGGATCCCGGACAGATACGCAGTATTTT.

This clonotype showed up many times. The V gene is TRBV3-1, the J gene TRBJ1-5; D perhaps matches TRBD1 (5 bases). V was trimmed by 1 base and J by 10 bases, leaving 17 bases between them. CDR3 length: 15 amino acids. Germline V gives CDR1 LGHDT, CDR2 YNNKEL (reference sequence). CDR3 sequence (DNA): TGTGCCAGCAGCCAAGGGCACGGGGCCATCCTTCCCCAGCATTTT. Translated: CASSQGHGAILPQHF.

V is TRBV10-3 and J is TRBJ2-3; TRBD2 matches at 7 bases. The V segment lost 0 bases and the J segment 3 bases; nucleotides outside the gene matches: 9. The length of the CDR3 is 17 residues. From germline, CDR1 is ENHRY and CDR2 SYGVKD. The CDR3 loop is CAISESGREWSTDTQYF. The CDR3 bases are TGTGCCATCAGTGAGTCAGGGAGGGAGTGGTCTACAGATACGCAGTATTTT.

This clonotype was seen repeatedly, ten times or more. The CDR3 nucleotides are TGTGCCAGCAGTGAAAATGCGGCTCCCAATCAGCCCCAGCATTTT. Residues: CASSENAAPNQPQHF. The rearrangement links TRBV6-1 to TRBJ1-5, with D hard to call. Per the germline V gene, CDR1 is MNHNS and CDR2 is SASEGT. Between the trimmed V and J ends, which lost 2 bases and 3 bases, there was a span of 11 bases. The CDR3 contains 15 residues.

The gene calls are TRBV4-2 and TRBJ2-7; 9 nucleotides agree with TRBD2. J gave up 2 bases and V 0 bases, and 5 bases lay outside the gene matches. The length of the CDR3 is 16 residues. Germline-derived CDR1 and CDR2 are LGHNA and YNFKEQ. The CDR3 sequence is CASSQDLASGAYEQYF. The CDR3 bases are TGTGCCAGCAGCCAAGATCTCGCTAGCGGGGCCTACGAGCAGTACTTC.

The gene calls are TRBV5-1 and TRBJ2-6, with D possibly being TRBD1 (6 bases). Trimming took off 0 bases at V and 0 bases at J, with 16 bases between the two ends. Germline V lookup: CDR1 SGHRS, CDR2 YFSETQ. This CDR3 has 19 residues. This CDR3 reads CASSLVGAPGSSGANVLTF. CDR3 DNA sequence: TGCGCCAGCAGCTTGGTGGGGGCCCCGGGGTCCTCTGGGGCCAACGTCCTGACTTTC.

This clonotype was observed a handful of times. V is TRBV5-1 and J is TRBJ2-3; 7 nucleotides align to TRBD2. V lost 0 bases to trimming and J lost 4 bases; unmatched junction nucleotides: 5. The CDR3 sequence is 15 residues long. Germline-derived CDR1 and CDR2 are SGHRS and YFSETQ. DNA of the CDR3: TGCGCCAGCAGCTTGGGCGGGCGGGAGTCAGATACGCAGTATTTT. Amino acid sequence: CASSLGGRESDTQYF. The whole variable domain, filled in from reference TRBV5-1 and TRBJ2-3, reads KAGVTQTPRYLIKTRGQQVTLSCSPISGHRSVSWYQQTPGQGLQFLFEYFSETQRNKGNFPGRFSGRQFSNSRSEMNVSTLELGDSALYLCASSLGGRESDTQYFGPGTRLTVL.

This clonotype was seen a handful of times. The chain recombines TRBV27 with TRBJ2-3; D gene ambiguous. The CDR3 is 13 amino acids. Trimming shortened V by 6 bases and J by 7 bases, and 14 bases separated the two germline ends. Looked up from germline, CDR1 is MNHEY and CDR2 is SMNVEV (reference sequence). Here the CDR3 reads CASSQPPGNTQYF. The DNA of the CDR3 is TGTGCCAGCAGCCAACCCCCCGGAAATACGCAGTATTTT.

The chain recombines TRBV7-3 with TRBJ2-3; 8 bases match TRBD2. The CDR3 is made up of 21 amino acids. The V and J ends lost 1 base and 0 bases, in that order; junction bases with no gene match: 18. The germline CDR1 and CDR2 sequences are SGHTA and FQGTGA. CDR3: CASSLRSTSASAIPSTDTQYF. CDR3 nucleotides: TGTGCCAGCAGCTTAAGGTCGACTAGCGCGTCTGCTATACCTAGCACAGATACGCAGTATTTT. Combining the CDR3 with reference TRBV7-3 and TRBJ2-3 gives the whole variable domain GAGVSQTPSNKVTEKGKYVELRCDPISGHTALYWYRQSLGQGPEFLIYFQGTGAADDSGLPNDRFFAVRPEGSVSTLKIQRTERGDSAVYLCASSLRSTSASAIPSTDTQYFGPGTRLTVL.

This clonotype was detected many times. The chain uses TRBV2 and TRBJ2-5; the match to TRBD2 covers 8 bases. The CDR3 loop spans 15 amino acids. The J segment lost 4 bases and the V segment lost 2 bases, leaving 6 bases of the junction unmatched. The V gene's germline CDR1 is SNHLY and CDR2 FYNNEI. Here the CDR3 reads CASSEHGRARETQYF. CDR3 bases: TGTGCCAGCAGTGAACACGGGAGGGCCCGAGAGACCCAGTACTTC.

Only one count was recorded for this clonotype. The rearrangement links TRBV24-1 to TRBJ2-1; D is unresolved. The CDR3 is made up of 12 amino acids. Deletions cut 4 bases from V and 3 bases from J, with 3 bases between. Germline lookup yields CDR1 KGHDR and CDR2 SFDVKD. The CDR3 sequence: CATSDIYNEQFF. The CDR3 DNA reads TGTGCCACCAGTGACATCTACAATGAGCAGTTCTTC.

The chain employs TRBV4-1 and TRBJ2-1; 14 bases are shared with TRBD2. Germline lookup yields CDR1 MGHRA and CDR2 YSYEKL. This CDR3 has 17 residues. The V gene end was trimmed by 4 bases and the J gene end by 5 bases; junction bases not matched to a gene: 7. In DNA, the CDR3 is TGCGCCAGCAGCCGGGGGACTAGCGGGAGTTTTCACAATGAGCAGTTCTTC. This encodes CASSRGTSGSFHNEQFF.

This clonotype was seen at least ten times. This chain joins TRBV2 and TRBJ1-2, with 12 bases lining up with TRBD1. Germline V gene data show CDR1 as SNHLY and CDR2 as FYNNEI. After removal of 3 bases from V and 5 bases from J, the junction contained 7 bases not matched to a gene. The CDR3 runs to 16 residues. CDR3 DNA: TGTGCCAGCAGTGATGGGACAGGGGGCAGATGGTATGGCTACACCTTC. It yields the protein CASSDGTGGRWYGYTF.

The rearrangement uses TRBV20-1 and TRBJ1-1, with D unclear. Germline assignment: CDR1 DFQATT and CDR2 SNEGSKA (reference sequence). The CDR3 runs 14 residues. Trimming cost V 4 bases and J 0 bases, with 12 bases left between them. CDR3 amino acids: CSAIVHSMNTEAFF. CDR3 nucleotide sequence: TGCAGTGCTATTGTGCATTCCATGAACACTGAAGCTTTCTTT.

There are many counts of this clonotype. The rearrangement links TRBV11-2 to TRBJ2-7; TRBD2 matches 11 bases. This CDR3 contains 16 residues. V gave up 2 bases and J gave up 4 bases; unmatched junction bases: 7. Germline CDR1 is SGHAT and CDR2 is FQNNGV. This CDR3 reads CASSLNPGLAAYEQYF. DNA for the CDR3: TGTGCCAGCAGCTTAAACCCGGGACTAGCGGCTTACGAGCAGTACTTC.

This clonotype was seen many times. This chain connects TRBV28 to TRBJ2-7; D is unclear. The V end was cut by 2 bases, the J end by 3 bases, with 2 bases between. This CDR3 is 11 amino acids long. Looked up from germline, CDR1 is MDHEN and CDR2 is SYDVKM. This CDR3 reads CASSLVYEQYF. The CDR3 DNA is TGTGCCAGCAGTTTAGTCTACGAGCAGTACTTC.

V is TRBV15 and J is TRBJ2-5; D is possibly TRBD1 (5 bases). Germline V gene data show CDR1 as LNHNV and CDR2 as YYDKDF (reference sequence). Trimming took off 3 bases at V and 5 bases at J, with 19 bases between the two ends. The CDR3 has 16 residues. CDR3 in amino acids: CATSSQDAQGRETQYF. CDR3 in DNA: TGTGCCACCAGCAGCCAAGACGCGCAGGGTCGGGAGACCCAGTACTTC.

This chain connects TRBV20-1 to TRBJ1-1, with D perhaps matching TRBD1 (5 bases). V lost 0 bases to trimming and J lost 2 bases, with 10 bases between them. From germline, CDR1 is DFQATT and CDR2 SNEGSKA (reference sequence). The CDR3 runs to 14 residues. The CDR3 region has the DNA TGCAGTGCTAGAGATTCCGGGGGAAACACTGAAGCTTTCTTT. This encodes CSARDSGGNTEAFF.

V gene TRBV27 combines with J gene TRBJ2-1; TRBD2 agrees at 8 bases. V shed 6 bases and J 2 bases; nucleotides not matched to a gene: 6. The CDR3 is 15 amino acids. Germline CDR1 reads MNHEY; CDR2 reads SMNVEV (reference sequence). The CDR3 DNA reads as TGTGCCAGCAGCGACGGGGGGGGGCCCTACAATGAGCAGTTCTTC. Its protein product is CASSDGGGPYNEQFF.

On this clonotype: Given a much more abundant clone one base away, this may be a read error. This rearrangement joins TRBV4-1 to TRBJ2-5; 9 positions match TRBD1. CDR1 and CDR2 (germline): MGHRA, YSYEKL. CDR3 length equals 14 residues. After removal of 3 bases from V and 4 bases from J, the junction contained 3 bases not matched to a gene. The CDR3 sequence is CASSQGQGRETQYF. The CDR3 region has the DNA TGCGCCAGCAGCCAGGGACAGGGCCGAGAGACCCAGTACTTC.

Only a few counts were recorded for this clonotype. The chain couples TRBV7-8 to TRBJ2-1; 8 bases fit TRBD2. CDR1 and CDR2 (germline): SGHVS, FQNEAQ. The CDR3 loop spans 17 amino acids. With 0 bases clipped from V and 2 bases from J, the junction kept 6 bases outside the gene matches. CDR3 sequence reads: CASSLALTSGPYNEQFF. The CDR3 DNA reads as TGTGCCAGCAGCTTAGCGCTTACTAGCGGACCCTACAATGAGCAGTTCTTC.

This clonotype was observed a single time. The rearrangement uses TRBV29-1 and TRBJ2-1; TRBD2 agrees at 7 bases. CDR1 SQVTM and CDR2 ANQGSEA come from the germline V gene. The CDR3 loop spans 13 amino acids. V was pared by 4 bases and J by 7 bases, with 7 bases of the junction left unmatched. This chain's CDR3 is CSVGTRFTNEQFF. CDR3 DNA sequence: TGCAGCGTTGGGACTAGATTTACAAATGAGCAGTTCTTC.